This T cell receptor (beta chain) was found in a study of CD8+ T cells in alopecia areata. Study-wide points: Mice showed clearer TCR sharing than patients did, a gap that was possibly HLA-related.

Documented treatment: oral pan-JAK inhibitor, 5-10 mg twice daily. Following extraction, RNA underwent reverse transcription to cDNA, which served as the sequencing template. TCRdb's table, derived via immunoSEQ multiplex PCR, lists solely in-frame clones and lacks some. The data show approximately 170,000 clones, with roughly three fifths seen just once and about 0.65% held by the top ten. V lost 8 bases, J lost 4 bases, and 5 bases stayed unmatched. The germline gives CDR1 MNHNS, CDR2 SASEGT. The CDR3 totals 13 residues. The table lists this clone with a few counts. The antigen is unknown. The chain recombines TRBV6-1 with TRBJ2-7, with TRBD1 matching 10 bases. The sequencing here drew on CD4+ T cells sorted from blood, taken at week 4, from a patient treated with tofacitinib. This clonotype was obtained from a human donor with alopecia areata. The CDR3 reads CASGRGQGYEQYF. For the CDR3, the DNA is TGTGCCAGCGGACGGGGACAGGGGTACGAGCAGTACTTC.